One sample yielded the 24 T cell receptor beta chains listed below, sequenced in a study of blood T cell repertoires in COVID-19. Only in-frame clones appear in the TCRdb table, and some are missing; sequencing was by immunoSEQ multiplex PCR. Of some 400,000 clones in the sample, more than 75% were seen once. Sequences were obtained from peripheral blood. Receptor source: a woman between 55 and 75 years old with COVID-19, enrolled during active disease.

The gene calls are TRBV15 and TRBJ2-7; 10 bases agree with TRBD1. Germline-derived CDR1 and CDR2 are LNHNV and YYDKDF (reference sequence). The CDR3 contains 17 residues. Trimming removed 3 bases from V and 5 bases from J; junction bases left unmatched: 13. DNA for the CDR3: TGTGCCACCAGCAGCCTCATATCGGGGACAGGGGACGACGAGCAGTACTTC. It encodes CATSSLISGTGDDEQYF. The full variable domain, with the rest looked up from reference TRBV15 and TRBJ2-7, is DAMVIQNPRYQVTQFGKPVTLSCSQTLNHNVMYWYQQKSSQAPKLLFHYYDKDFNNEADTPDNFQSRRPNTSFCFLDIRSPGLGDTAMYLCATSSLISGTGDDEQYFGPGTRLTVT.

The rearrangement links TRBV5-4 to TRBJ1-3; D unclear. The germline CDR1 and CDR2 sequences are SGHNT and YYREEE (reference sequence). CDR3 length equals 15 residues. Between the trimmed V and J ends, which lost 4 bases and 4 bases, there was a span of 15 bases. The CDR3 DNA reads TGTGCCAGCAGCCAAAAGTCCACGGGGGGAAACACCATATATTTT. Translated, it gives CASSQKSTGGNTIYF.

The CDR3: CASSYASGDYTDTQYF. Here the CDR3 DNA reads TGTGCCAGCAGCTACGCTAGCGGGGACTACACAGATACGCAGTATTTT. The J gene is TRBJ2-3, the V gene TRBV3-1 (or the pseudogene TRBV3-2), with TRBD2 matching 9 bases. After removal of 5 bases from V and 2 bases from J, the junction contained 8 bases not matched to a gene. CDR3 length equals 16 residues. CDR1 and CDR2 from the germline V gene are LGHDT and YNNKEL (reference sequence).

At least ten counts were recorded for this clone. J is TRBJ1-2 and V is TRBV7-6, with D perhaps TRBD1 (5 bases). V dropped 5 bases and J dropped 3 bases, with 10 bases sitting between them. CDR3 length equals 13 residues. The germline gives CDR1 SGHVS, CDR2 FNYEAQ. CDR3: CASSPDTDYGYTF. CDR3 DNA: TGTGCCAGCAGCCCGGACACGGACTATGGCTACACCTTC.

This clone was counted a single time. For the CDR3, the DNA is TGTGCCAGCAGTTTGGCGGGGGCTTCCTACAATGAGCAGTTCTTC. Translation: CASSLAGASYNEQFF. The chain joins TRBV27 to TRBJ2-1, with a possible D match to TRBD2 (7 bases). This CDR3 has 15 amino acids. V shed 3 bases and J shed 1 base, with 10 bases lying between them. From germline, CDR1 is MNHEY and CDR2 SMNVEV (reference sequence).

This sequence joins TRBV28 and TRBJ1-2, with 7 bases that match TRBD1. Trimming took 8 bases from V and 2 from J; bases not matched to a gene: 11. Looked up from germline, CDR1 is MDHEN and CDR2 is SYDVKM. The length of the CDR3 is 15 residues. The CDR3: CASGQERLGNYGYTF. CDR3 bases: TGTGCCAGCGGACAGGAAAGACTGGGCAACTATGGCTACACCTTC.

This clone came up once. The chain couples TRBV29-1 to TRBJ2-3; no reliable D call. The CDR3 is made up of 11 amino acids. The germline V gene has CDR1 SQVTM and CDR2 ANQGSEA. Trimming stripped 3 bases from V and 3 bases from J, with 4 bases between. CDR3 sequence reads: CSVDRTDTQYF. The CDR3 bases are TGCAGCGTTGACAGGACAGATACGCAGTATTTT.

To note about this clone: The same CDR3 also results from other DNA sequences found in this sample. The chain combines TRBV27 with TRBJ2-3; a weak D match, TRBD2 (6 bases). The V end lost 3 bases, the J end lost 3 bases, and 10 bases lay between the germline ends. The germline V gene has CDR1 MNHEY and CDR2 SMNVEV (reference sequence). The CDR3 runs 14 residues. CDR3 sequence (DNA): TGTGCCAGCAGTTTGGGCCTAGCGACAGATACGCAGTATTTT. Its protein product is CASSLGLATDTQYF.

A word on this clone: Sequence at one end of the junction differs from germline and may be a read error. The V and J genes are TRBV5-5 and TRBJ2-5, with D possibly being TRBD2 (6 bases). The CDR3 has 13 amino acids. Germline V gene data show CDR1 as SGHKS and CDR2 as YYEKEE (reference sequence). CDR3 in amino acids: CASSPRRGLTPNF. DNA of the CDR3: TGTGCCAGCAGCCCCCGGAGGGGTCTCACGCCAAACTTC. The full variable domain, completed using reference TRBV5-5 and TRBJ2-5, is DAGVTQSPTHLIKTRGQQVTLRCSPISGHKSVSWYQQVLGQGPQFIFQYYEKEERGRGNFPDRFSARQFPNYSSELNVNALLLGDSALYLCASSPRRGLTPNFGPGTRLLVL.

V and J are TRBV19 and TRBJ2-5; 9 bases map to TRBD2. Per the germline V gene, CDR1 is LNHDA and CDR2 is SQIVND (reference sequence). The length of the CDR3 is 14 residues. With V trimmed by 6 bases and J by 1 base, 3 bases remained unmatched. The CDR3 region is CASRVTSGQETQYF. The CDR3 DNA reads as TGTGCCAGTAGAGTGACTAGCGGCCAAGAGACCCAGTACTTC.

The V gene is TRBV2, the J gene TRBJ1-2, with 11 bases lining up with TRBD1. CDR1 is SNHLY and CDR2 is FYNNEI in the germline V gene. The CDR3 sequence is 14 residues long. V dropped 11 bases and J dropped 2; count of bases not matched to a gene: 7. CDR3 sequence reads: CARTGGLWNYGYTF. For the CDR3, the DNA is TGTGCCCGGACAGGGGGCTTGTGGAACTATGGCTACACCTTC.

This chain connects TRBV7-9 to TRBJ1-6; 7 bases map to TRBD1. The CDR3 runs 15 residues. Germline V CDR1 and CDR2: SEHNR, FQNEAQ (reference sequence). Trimming cost V 5 bases and J 6 bases; bases outside gene matches: 7. CDR3 sequence (DNA): TGTGCCAGCAGCCTAGATGGGACAGTTAATTCACCCCTCCACTTT. This codes for CASSLDGTVNSPLHF.

The gene calls are TRBV19 and TRBJ2-7, with D unresolved. This CDR3 region has 14 residues. The V gene lost 3 bases and the J gene lost 3 bases, with 12 bases spanning the gap. CDR1 and CDR2 (germline): LNHDA, SQIVND (reference sequence). The CDR3 here is CASSIRQAIYEQYF. Written as DNA, the CDR3 is TGTGCCAGTAGTATTCGGCAGGCGATCTACGAGCAGTACTTC.

This chain connects TRBV7-2 to TRBJ2-1, with 12 bases identical to TRBD1. The V gene end was trimmed by 4 bases and the J gene end by 7 bases; junction bases not matched to a gene: 5. The germline V gene encodes CDR1 SGHTA and CDR2 FQGNSA. The CDR3 is 15 amino acids. As DNA, the CDR3 is TGTGCCAGCAGCTCCCGGGACAGGGGGCGAAATGAGCAGTTCTTC. This translates into CASSSRDRGRNEQFF.

V is TRBV3-1 (or the pseudogene TRBV3-2) and J is TRBJ2-7, with D unresolved. CDR3 size: 12 residues. The germline CDR1 and CDR2 sequences are LGHDT and YNNKEL (reference sequence). V lost 3 bases and J 4 bases, leaving 7 bases between the germline ends. The CDR3 sequence: CASSHSGYEQYF. CDR3 nucleotide sequence: TGTGCCAGCAGCCACTCAGGTTACGAGCAGTACTTC.

The J gene is TRBJ1-6, the V gene TRBV5-1; 9 bases map to TRBD1. The CDR3 is 16 amino acids. V was clipped by 5 bases and J by 0 bases; unmatched bases: 3. Germline V lookup: CDR1 SGHRS, CDR2 YFSETQ. The CDR3 bases are TGCGCCAGCAGACCGGGACAGGGCTCCTATAATTCACCCCTCCACTTT. Encoded protein: CASRPGQGSYNSPLHF.

The V and J genes are TRBV20-1 and TRBJ2-3, with D possibly TRBD1 on 6 matching bases. Germline V CDR1 and CDR2: DFQATT, SNEGSKA (reference sequence). V lost 3 bases and J 3 bases, leaving 7 bases between the germline ends. This CDR3 comprises 12 residues. The CDR3 DNA reads as TGCAGTGCTAGTCAGGGGACAGATACGCAGTATTTT. Residues: CSASQGTDTQYF.

The chain joins TRBV24-1 to TRBJ1-1; possibly TRBD1 for D (6 bases). Per germline, CDR1 KGHDR and CDR2 SFDVKD. There are 14 residues in the CDR3. V was clipped by 9 bases and J by 0 bases, with 13 bases between them. CDR3 amino acids: CATQAGTMNTEAFF. In nucleotides, the CDR3 is TGTGCCACCCAAGCCGGGACAATGAACACTGAAGCTTTCTTT.

V is TRBV7-9 and J is TRBJ2-7; TRBD1 agrees at 12 bases. After removal of 5 bases from V and 4 bases from J, the junction contained 9 bases not matched to a gene. The CDR3 is 16 amino acids. Germline CDR1 reads SEHNR; CDR2 reads FQNEAQ (reference sequence). DNA for the CDR3: TGTGCCAGCAGCACCTGGCGGGGACAGGGGGCTTACGAGCAGTACTTC. This codes for CASSTWRGQGAYEQYF.

The chain combines TRBV6-5 with TRBJ1-1; 9 positions agree with TRBD1. The CDR3 is 14 amino acids. J lost 7 bases, V lost 5 bases, and 8 bases had no gene match. CDR1 and CDR2 (germline): MNHEY, SVGAGI. CDR3 coding DNA: TGTGCCAGCAGTAAACGGACAGGGGCTGTTGAAGCTTTCTTT. Translation gives CASSKRTGAVEAFF.

This chain joins TRBV5-1 and TRBJ2-7, with unresolved D. Trimming stripped 5 bases from V and 0 bases from J, with 6 bases between. The CDR3 has 12 residues. Germline V gene sequence: CDR1 SGHRS, CDR2 YFSETQ. The DNA for the CDR3 is TGCGCCAGCAGTTTAAACTCCTACGAGCAGTACTTC. Residues: CASSLNSYEQYF. Together with reference TRBV5-1 and TRBJ2-7, the CDR3 gives the full variable domain: KAGVTQTPRYLIKTRGQQVTLSCSPISGHRSVSWYQQTPGQGLQFLFEYFSETQRNKGNFPGRFSGRQFSNSRSEMNVSTLELGDSALYLCASSLNSYEQYFGPGTRLTVT.

The chain combines TRBV2 with TRBJ1-5; tentative D call: TRBD1 (6 bases). V gave up 0 bases and J gave up 3 bases, with 15 bases separating them. Germline V gives CDR1 SNHLY, CDR2 FYNNEI. CDR3 length: 17 residues. CDR3 loop: CASSEALGSGDNQPQHF. The CDR3 DNA reads as TGTGCCAGCAGTGAAGCGCTTGGCTCAGGGGACAATCAGCCCCAGCATTTT.

The chain joins TRBV28 to TRBJ1-5, with D possibly matching TRBD1 (5 bases). Between the trimmed V and J ends, which lost 4 bases and 4 bases, there was a span of 11 bases. The CDR3 totals 14 residues. The germline gives CDR1 MDHEN, CDR2 SYDVKM. DNA for the CDR3: TGTGCCAGCAGTTCAGGGACTTTTAATCAGCCCCAGCATTTT. It encodes CASSSGTFNQPQHF.

CDR3 residues: CASRILPGVGYTF. The CDR3 DNA is TGTGCCAGTAGAATTCTTCCGGGAGTTGGCTACACCTTC. The gene calls are TRBV2 and TRBJ1-2, with D unclear. Trimming shortened V by 9 bases and J by 7 bases, and 18 bases separated the two germline ends. The CDR3 loop spans 13 amino acids. Germline CDR1 is SNHLY and CDR2 is FYNNEI.